Here is one TCR beta chain with its context. Its specificity is unknown. After removal of 3 bases from V and 7 bases from J, the junction contained 6 bases not matched to a gene. The germline V gene has CDR1 SEHNR and CDR2 FQNEAQ (reference sequence). This CDR3 contains 13 residues. The data derive from a study of post-analysis software for immune sequencing data. Study results and caveats: Included in a set of roughly five TRBV segments more frequent in patients than controls were TRBV5-6, TRBV5-1 and TRBV20-1.

Prepared libraries of TCR beta cDNA carried unique molecular identifiers. In TCRdb, the PCR reads were re-called with MiXCR into one record per CDR3 protein. This sample yields 800,000 to 950,000 distinct CDR3 sequences, of which around 53% are seen a single time; approximately 4.2% belongs to the top ten. Source material: blood. J is TRBJ2-7 and V is TRBV7-9; 7 nucleotides agree with TRBD1. The TCR sequence derives from a girl aged 10-17 years with multiple sclerosis. In nucleotides, the CDR3 is TGTGCCAGCAGCTTTAATTGGGACAGTGAGCAGTACTTC. Translation gives CASSFNWDSEQYF.